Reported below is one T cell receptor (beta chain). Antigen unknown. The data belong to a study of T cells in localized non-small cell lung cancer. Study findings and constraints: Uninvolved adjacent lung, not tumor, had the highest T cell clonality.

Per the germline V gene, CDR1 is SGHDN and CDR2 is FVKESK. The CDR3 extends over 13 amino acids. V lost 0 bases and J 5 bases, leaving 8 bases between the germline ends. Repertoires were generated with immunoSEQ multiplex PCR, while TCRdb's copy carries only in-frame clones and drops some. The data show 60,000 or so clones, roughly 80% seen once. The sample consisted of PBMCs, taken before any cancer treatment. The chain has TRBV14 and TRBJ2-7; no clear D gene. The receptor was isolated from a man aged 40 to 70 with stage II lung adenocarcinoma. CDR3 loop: CASSQDPHHEQYF. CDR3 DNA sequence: TGTGCCAGCAGCCAAGATCCGCACCACGAGCAGTACTTC.